This T cell receptor beta chain was profiled in a study of shared clonotypes between healthy human individuals (dated by TCRdb to about 2020). Context from the whole study: A couple of women and three men aged 18 to 49 years were included in the cohort. Per donor, leukapheresis produced somewhere between about 0.94 and 8.9 billion PBMCs. To estimate repertoire size and how much clonotypes are shared between individuals, the study performed deep sequencing of blood TCR repertoires from about five healthy adults. Per donor, three plates each were used for CD4 naive and CD4 memory, two for CD8 naive, and one for CD8 memory. To increase sequencing depth and limit assay-specific biases, TCR repertoire library preparation and sequencing were carried out by different laboratories using diverse techniques. What the work shows at the level of the full study, not this receptor alone: Because the study included a small number of donors, the genetic and exposure-history diversity represented was limited. Even with the large sequencing depth, rarefaction of the sorted-subset datasets indicated that sequencing was incomplete. Compared with non-shared clonotypes, the clonotypes found in all four sorted-subset donors had higher generation probabilities. Naive subsets generally had larger estimated clonotype richness than memory subsets did. Pairwise subsampling led to the expectation that sequencing depth would affect the degree of clonotype sharing among donors. When a handful of donors were compared, the shared fraction of clonotypes was approximately 5% for naive CD4, 3% to 4% for naive CD8, about 2.4% for memory CD4, and about 0.36% for memory CD8. Sampling was restricted to blood, and TCR repertoires in tissues likely differ from the TCR repertoires found in blood.

V is clipped by 6 bases and J by 7 bases, and the sequence between their germline boundaries is 12 bases long. Measured from the cysteine to the phenylalanine, the CDR3 is 13 residues long. Only the CDR3 region is kept as DNA, spanning 39 bases read in frame from base 1. According to the germline V gene, CDR1 reads MNHEY and CDR2 reads SVGAGI. TCR CDR3 regions were amplified from genomic DNA by multiplex PCR using the deep immunoSEQ assay. Extracted genomic DNA from each cell subset was spread evenly across all wells of several immunoSEQ 96-well plates, with each plate serving as a replicate. Each replicate PCR for sorted subsets received about 200 ng genomic DNA, equal to tens of thousands of T cell genomes. Purified libraries were measured with a Qubit 3.0 fluorometer, size-checked on a Bioanalyzer 2100, and measured again with the KAPA Library Quantification kit. Every immunoSEQ 96-well plate was sequenced on a dedicated single-read 150-cycle Illumina NextSeq 550 flow cell. Turning to the authors' computational methods: Because the immunoSEQ output included only junctional sequences and no quality scores, the filtering could not be the same as the filtering used for full-length reads. Sequences were annotated with PyIR, a Python wrapper for IgBLAST v1.9, using IMGT germline references to assign V/J genes and CDR3. Reads with weak V/J assignments (E-value above 1e-6), missing CDR3, stop codons, out-of-frame junctions, or ambiguous translated residues were removed. V3J clonotypes were defined by identical inferred V gene, J gene, and CDR3 amino acid sequence. To compute the percentage overlap between repertoires, the number of shared unique clonotypes was divided by the size of the smaller repertoire. Three approaches were used to assess repertoire richness: RTK rarefaction, the Chao1 estimator, and Recon v2.1 estimates of unobserved clonotypes. Generation probabilities for all TCRbeta clonotypes obtained by the gDNA method from a handful of donors were computed using OLGA. Not all clones reach the TCRdb copy of this immuneACCESS table, which keeps in-frame sequences only. Checked studies attribute under half of the gap to unresolved V genes and leave the rest unexplained. From that table come the V and J calls and clone size; the DNA was used to work out D and trimming. This sample comprises 2 million to 2.5 million clones, 90% to 97% of them detected only once. 0.13% of the sample belongs to the ten largest clones.

Healthy HIV-negative adults with no recently reported acute infections or vaccinations were included as donors. Only Caucasian adults living in Nashville, Tennessee, USA were represented among the donors. CD4+ T cells were enriched by magnetic negative selection, after which naive cells were positively selected on CD45RA and the negative fraction was taken as the memory subset. After blood collection by leukapheresis, PBMCs were isolated using Ficoll-Histopaque density gradient centrifugation and then cryopreserved in the vapor phase of liquid nitrogen. Purity and quantity of every magnetically sorted T cell population were checked by analytical flow cytometry. From each sorted fraction, genomic DNA was isolated and quantified by UV absorbance on a Nanodrop 2000c. On this clone itself: What antigen it recognizes has not been identified. Qualities for individual bases were not recorded, and no much larger clone is one base off.

This receptor was obtained from a man younger than 35 in good health. Specimen: naive CD4+ T cells sorted from blood. The meaning of the sample's cell subset or site label: CD45RA+ positively selected. The chain is assembled from TRBV6-5 and TRBJ2-2, with a tentative D gene TRBD2 over 5 matching bases. The CDR3 has the sequence CASSPPGIGELFF. In nucleotide form, the sequence is TGTGCCAGCAGCCCTCCCGGGATCGGGGAGCTGTTTTTT.